This T cell receptor beta chain was profiled in a study of T cell responses to AZD1222 COVID-19 vaccine. Method: immunoSEQ multiplex PCR; TCRdb's copy keeps in-frame clones and lacks some. Among 60,000 to 90,000 clones, roughly 80% were seen once, and the ten largest hold 25% to 30%. In its sample, this clone was seen a few times. Its antigen is unidentified. General study findings and limits: At 160-218 and 743-854, vaccine-associated CD4 TCRs were dominant, and they spanned spike. Spike-specific TCRs gained breadth and depth after people received two AZD1222 doses.

From germline, CDR1 is MNHNY and CDR2 SVGAGI (reference sequence). V lost 4 bases and J lost 7; bases outside the gene matches: 10. CDR3 length: 15 amino acids. The gene calls are TRBV6-6 and TRBJ2-3; 8 nucleotides agree with TRBD2. This material consisted of peripheral blood, taken 28 days after the second dose of the MenACWY control vaccine. This TCR came from an adult who received the MenACWY meningococcal vaccine as a control. CDR3 bases: TGTGCCAGCAGTTGGGGGACTAGGGAACTGAATACGCAGTATTTT. It codes for CASSWGTRELNTQYF.